This TCR beta chain was recorded in a study of neurological immune-mediated disorders. This clonotype has at least ten counts. Its antigen is unknown. TCRdb re-derived calls from the 5' RACE reads in MiXCR, one entry per CDR3 protein. The table lists 20,000 to 25,000 distinct CDR3 sequences, roughly a tenth of them singletons, with roughly 20% in the top ten. The CDR3 totals 13 residues. Trimming at V came to 3 bases and at J to 6 bases, leaving 2 bases not matched to a gene. Germline CDR1 reads DFQATT; CDR2 reads SNEGSKA (reference sequence). Study-level points and caveats: It was HTLV-1-associated myelopathy that showed the most TCR clonal expansion, while multiple sclerosis showed the least, falling below healthy controls.

This TCR came from a woman aged 60-75 years with HTLV-1-associated myelopathy (HAM/TSP). Sample: PBMCs. The chain has TRBV20-1 and TRBJ2-7; 13 nucleotides agree with TRBD2. The CDR3 reads CSARRTSGGEQYF. The CDR3 DNA follows: TGCAGTGCTAGGAGGACTAGCGGGGGCGAGCAGTACTTC.